This entry concerns a single T cell receptor beta chain. Its target is not known. Only in-frame clones appear in the TCRdb table, and some are missing; sequencing was by immunoSEQ multiplex PCR. Of about 84,000 clones in the sample, under 90% are singletons; the top ten hold approximately 22%. This record belongs to a study of PD-1 blockade in classical Hodgkin lymphoma. Overall study results and limits: CD4+ TCR diversity rose significantly by C4D1, and CD8+ TCR diversity did not. Healthy donors were reported to have higher baseline TCR diversity than newly diagnosed patients. Possible causes of repertoire differences, disease activity or prior therapy, remain undefined.

Autologous stem cell transplantation was followed by relapse in every patient, and brentuximab vedotin exposure varied. This CDR3 has 13 residues. Trimming pared 0 bases from V and 6 bases from J, leaving 7 bases between. The germline CDR1 and CDR2 sequences are SGHRS and YFSETQ. Sample: peripheral blood mononuclear cells (PBMCs), taken at baseline. The receptor's source is a human donor with classical Hodgkin lymphoma. The chain links TRBV5-1 to TRBJ2-1, with D hard to call. DNA of the CDR3: TGCGCCAGCAGCTTGGGAAGGGCCAATGAGCAGTTCTTC. It encodes CASSLGRANEQFF.